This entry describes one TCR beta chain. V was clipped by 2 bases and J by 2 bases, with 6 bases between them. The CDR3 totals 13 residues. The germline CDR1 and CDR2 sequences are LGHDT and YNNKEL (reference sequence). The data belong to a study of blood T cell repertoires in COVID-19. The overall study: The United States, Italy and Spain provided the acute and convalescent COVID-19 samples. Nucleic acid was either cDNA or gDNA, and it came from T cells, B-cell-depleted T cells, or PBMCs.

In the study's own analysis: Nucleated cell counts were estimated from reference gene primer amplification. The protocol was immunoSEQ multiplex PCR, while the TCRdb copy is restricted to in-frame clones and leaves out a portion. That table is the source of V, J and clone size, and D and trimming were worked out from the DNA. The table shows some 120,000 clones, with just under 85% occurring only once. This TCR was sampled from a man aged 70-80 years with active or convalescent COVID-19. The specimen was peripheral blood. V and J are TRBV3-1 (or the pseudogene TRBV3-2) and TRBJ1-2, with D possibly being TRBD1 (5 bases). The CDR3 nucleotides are TGTGCCAGCAGCCAAACAGGAAACTATGGCTACACCTTC. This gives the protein CASSQTGNYGYTF.